The entry that follows covers one TCR beta chain sequence. This specimen belongs to a study of blood T cell repertoires in COVID-19. Study-level information: COVID-19 samples collected from the United States, Italy and Spain covered acute and convalescent phases. Sample material is recorded as cDNA or gDNA derived from T cells, B-cell-depleted T cells, or PBMCs.

With 2 bases clipped from V and 1 base from J, the junction kept 11 bases outside the gene matches. The germline V gene has CDR1 MNHEY and CDR2 SVGEGT. The CDR3 runs to 18 residues. The table came from immunoSEQ multiplex PCR; TCRdb's copy has only in-frame clones and leaves some out. Among about 180,000 clones listed, around 80% were seen once. The sample consisted of peripheral blood. The TCR sequence derives from a man aged 65-85 years with active or convalescent COVID-19. The genes are TRBV6-2 or TRBV6-3 and TRBJ2-1, with 7 bases that match TRBD2. CDR3 loop: CASSYPRIPGGSYNEQFF. In nucleotides, the CDR3 is TGTGCCAGCAGTTACCCAAGAATTCCGGGGGGTTCCTACAATGAGCAGTTCTTC.